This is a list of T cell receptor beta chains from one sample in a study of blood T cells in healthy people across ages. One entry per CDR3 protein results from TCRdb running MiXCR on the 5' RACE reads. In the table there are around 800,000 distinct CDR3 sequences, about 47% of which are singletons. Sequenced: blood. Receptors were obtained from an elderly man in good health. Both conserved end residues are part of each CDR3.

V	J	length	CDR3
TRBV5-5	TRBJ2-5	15	CASSLLQGGQETQYF
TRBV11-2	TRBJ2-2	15	CASSKGTRGTGELFF
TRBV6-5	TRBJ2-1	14	CASRPTEDRETQFF
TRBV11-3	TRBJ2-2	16	CASSPGTSGNTGELFF
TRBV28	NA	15	CASSPVASGYYEQYF
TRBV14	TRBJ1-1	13	CASSPGWGTEAFF
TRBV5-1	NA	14	CASSLEGGPHEQYF
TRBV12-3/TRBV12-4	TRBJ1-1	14	CASRVGQGGDEAFF
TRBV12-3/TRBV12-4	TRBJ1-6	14	CASSLKGANSPLHF
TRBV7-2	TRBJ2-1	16	CASSAQRLAGGGEQFF
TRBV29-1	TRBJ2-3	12	CSVLTSTDTQYF
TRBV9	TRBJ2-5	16	CASSVGLAGSLETQYF
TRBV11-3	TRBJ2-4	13	CASSSQLNNEQYF
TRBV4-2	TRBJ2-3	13	CASSQDLKHTQYF
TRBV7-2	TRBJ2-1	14	CASNAPGLATEQFF
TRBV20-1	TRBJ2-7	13	CSVMRGHGDEQYF
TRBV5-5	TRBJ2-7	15	CASSALAGASYEQYF
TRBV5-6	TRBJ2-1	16	CASSLAGLADYNEQFF
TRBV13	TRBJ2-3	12	CASSPLWGTQYF
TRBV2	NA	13	CASSGQITYEQYF
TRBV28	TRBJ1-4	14	CASSRGGRDGKLFF
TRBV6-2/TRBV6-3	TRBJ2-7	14	CASSSNRGGYEQYF
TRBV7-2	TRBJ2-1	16	CASSLASREVGNEQFF
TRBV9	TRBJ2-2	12	CASELHTGELFF
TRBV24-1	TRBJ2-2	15	CATSEVDREVGELFF
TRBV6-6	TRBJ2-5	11	CASSPHETQYF
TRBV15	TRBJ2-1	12	CATSILGDEQFF
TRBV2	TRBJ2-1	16	CASSPGLAGGNNEQFF
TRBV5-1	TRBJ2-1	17	CASSLRSGLVGSNEQFF
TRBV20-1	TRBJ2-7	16	CSAQVTSGAPVYEQYF
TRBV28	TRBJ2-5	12	CASRDGFREQYF
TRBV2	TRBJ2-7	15	CASSFGQGGSYEQYF
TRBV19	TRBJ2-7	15	CASSIMGTSGDEQYF
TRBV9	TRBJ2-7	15	CASSVSGGFSCEQYF
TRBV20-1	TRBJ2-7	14	CSATPTGITDEQYF
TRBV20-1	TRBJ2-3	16	CSASTPLAVTTDTQYF
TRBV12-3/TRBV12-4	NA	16	CASSRWTSGGYNEQYF
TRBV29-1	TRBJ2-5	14	CSALGRTTQETQYF
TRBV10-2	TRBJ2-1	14	CASSGWAKSDEQFF
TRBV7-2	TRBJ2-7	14	CASSITSASYEQYF
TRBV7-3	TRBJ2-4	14	CASSLTTSGNIQYF
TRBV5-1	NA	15	CASSKIAGGTYEQYF
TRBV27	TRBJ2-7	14	CASSFRGQGDEQYF
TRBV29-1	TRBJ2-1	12	CSAGTSGCEQFF
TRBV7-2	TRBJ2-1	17	CASTTFSELAFRYEQFF
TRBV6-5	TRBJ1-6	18	CASSYSRHTSSYNSPLHF
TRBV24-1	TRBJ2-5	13	CATSDPRQETQYF
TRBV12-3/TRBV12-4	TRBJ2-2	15	CASSLGGRGTGELFF
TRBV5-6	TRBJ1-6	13	CASSFREQGPLHF
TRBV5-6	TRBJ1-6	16	CASNFVDRGLSSPLHF
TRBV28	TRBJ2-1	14	CASKRQGASYEQFF
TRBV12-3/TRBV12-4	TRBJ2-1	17	CASSSTGTSGGLNEQFF
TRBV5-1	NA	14	CASSLGPTNYEQYF
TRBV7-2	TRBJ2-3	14	CASSPRRITDTQYF
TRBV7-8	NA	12	CASSLSRGEQFF